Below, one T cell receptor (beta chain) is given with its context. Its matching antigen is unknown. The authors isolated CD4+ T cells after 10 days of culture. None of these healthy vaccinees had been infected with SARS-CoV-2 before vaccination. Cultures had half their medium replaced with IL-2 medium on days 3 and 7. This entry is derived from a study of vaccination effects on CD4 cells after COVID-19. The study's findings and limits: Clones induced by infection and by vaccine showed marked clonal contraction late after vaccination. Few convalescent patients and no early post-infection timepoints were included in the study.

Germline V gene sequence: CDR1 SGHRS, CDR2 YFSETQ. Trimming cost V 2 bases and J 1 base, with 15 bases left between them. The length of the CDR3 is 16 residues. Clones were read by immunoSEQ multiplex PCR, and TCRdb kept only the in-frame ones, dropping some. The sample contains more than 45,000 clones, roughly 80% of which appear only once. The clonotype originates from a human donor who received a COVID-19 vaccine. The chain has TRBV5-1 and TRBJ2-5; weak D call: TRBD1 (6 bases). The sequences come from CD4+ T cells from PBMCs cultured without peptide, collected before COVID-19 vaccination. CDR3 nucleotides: TGCGCCAGCAGCTTAGCTACCGGGACAATCCAAGAGACCCAGTACTTC. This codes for CASSLATGTIQETQYF.